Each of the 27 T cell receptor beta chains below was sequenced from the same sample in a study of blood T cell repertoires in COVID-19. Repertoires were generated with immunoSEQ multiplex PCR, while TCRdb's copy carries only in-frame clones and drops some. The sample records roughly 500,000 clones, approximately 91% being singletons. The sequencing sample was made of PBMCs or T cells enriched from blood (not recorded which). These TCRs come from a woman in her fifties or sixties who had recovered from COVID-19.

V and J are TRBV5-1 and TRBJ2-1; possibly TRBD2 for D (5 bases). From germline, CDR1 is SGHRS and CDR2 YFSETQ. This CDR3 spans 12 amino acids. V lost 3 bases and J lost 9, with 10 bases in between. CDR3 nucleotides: TGCGCCAGCAGCTCTGGACTGTCTGAGCAGTTCTTC. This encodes CASSSGLSEQFF.

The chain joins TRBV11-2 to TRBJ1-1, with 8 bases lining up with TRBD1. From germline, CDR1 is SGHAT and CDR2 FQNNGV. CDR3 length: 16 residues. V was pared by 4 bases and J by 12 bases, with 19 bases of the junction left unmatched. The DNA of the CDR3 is TGTGCCAGCAGCTCCGGACAGGGAGTTAAAGCGACTGTATCTTTCTTT. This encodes CASSSGQGVKATVSFF.

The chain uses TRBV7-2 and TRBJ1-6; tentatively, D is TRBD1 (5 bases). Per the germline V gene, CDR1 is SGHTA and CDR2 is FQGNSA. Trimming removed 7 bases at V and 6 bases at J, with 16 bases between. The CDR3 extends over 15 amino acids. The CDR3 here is CASTVKGLFNSPLHF. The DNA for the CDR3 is TGTGCCAGCACCGTCAAGGGGCTGTTTAATTCACCCCTCCACTTT.

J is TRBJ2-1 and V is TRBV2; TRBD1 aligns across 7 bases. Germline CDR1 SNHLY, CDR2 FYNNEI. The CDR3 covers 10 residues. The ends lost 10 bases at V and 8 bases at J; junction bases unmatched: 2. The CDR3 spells CATQGDEQFF. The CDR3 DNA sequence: TGTGCCACCCAGGGGGATGAGCAGTTCTTC.

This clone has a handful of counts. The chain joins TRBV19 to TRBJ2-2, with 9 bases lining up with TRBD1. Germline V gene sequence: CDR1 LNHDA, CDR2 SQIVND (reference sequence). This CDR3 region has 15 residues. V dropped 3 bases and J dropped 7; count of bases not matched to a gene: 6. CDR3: CASSIGTGSRGELFF. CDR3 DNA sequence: TGTGCCAGTAGTATTGGGACAGGGAGTCGCGGGGAGCTGTTTTTT.

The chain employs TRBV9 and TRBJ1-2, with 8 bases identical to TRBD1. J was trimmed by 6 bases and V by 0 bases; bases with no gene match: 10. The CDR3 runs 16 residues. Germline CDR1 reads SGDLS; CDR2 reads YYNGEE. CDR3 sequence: CASSVAVSQGENGYTF. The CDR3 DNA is TGTGCCAGCAGCGTAGCAGTATCACAGGGGGAGAATGGCTACACCTTC.

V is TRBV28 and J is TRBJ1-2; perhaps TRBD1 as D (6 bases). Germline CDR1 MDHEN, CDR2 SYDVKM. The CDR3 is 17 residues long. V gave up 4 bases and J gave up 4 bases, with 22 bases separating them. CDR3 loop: CASSSLTGQPYGYGYTF. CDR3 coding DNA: TGTGCCAGCAGTTCCTTGACGGGACAACCTTATGGCTATGGCTACACCTTC.

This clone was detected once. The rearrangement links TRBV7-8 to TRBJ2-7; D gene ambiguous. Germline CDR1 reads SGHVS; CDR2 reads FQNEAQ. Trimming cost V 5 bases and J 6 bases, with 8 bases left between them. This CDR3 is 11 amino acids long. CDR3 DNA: TGTGCCAGCAGCCGCCTTTCCGAGCAGTACTTC. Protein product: CASSRLSEQYF.

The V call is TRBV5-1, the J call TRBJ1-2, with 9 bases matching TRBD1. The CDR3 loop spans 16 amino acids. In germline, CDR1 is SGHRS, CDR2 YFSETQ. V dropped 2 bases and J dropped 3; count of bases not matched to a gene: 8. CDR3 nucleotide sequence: TGCGCCAGCAGCTTACTCCCGGGACAGGGATACTATGGCTACACCTTC. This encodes CASSLLPGQGYYGYTF.

This CDR3 is CATSGPTGPHTGELFF. The DNA of the CDR3 is TGTGCCACCAGTGGCCCGACAGGGCCCCACACCGGGGAGCTGTTTTTT. This chain connects TRBV24-1 to TRBJ2-2, with TRBD1 matching 7 bases. The V gene end was trimmed by 5 bases and the J gene end by 3 bases; junction bases not matched to a gene: 8. The germline V gene has CDR1 KGHDR and CDR2 SFDVKD. This CDR3 is built from 16 residues.

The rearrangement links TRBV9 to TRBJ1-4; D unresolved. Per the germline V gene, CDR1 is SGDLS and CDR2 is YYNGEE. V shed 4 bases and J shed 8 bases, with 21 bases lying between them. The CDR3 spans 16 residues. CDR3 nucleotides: TGTGCCAGCAGCTTCGATCGGGTTACGCCCTACGAAAAACTGTTTTTT. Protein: CASSFDRVTPYEKLFF.

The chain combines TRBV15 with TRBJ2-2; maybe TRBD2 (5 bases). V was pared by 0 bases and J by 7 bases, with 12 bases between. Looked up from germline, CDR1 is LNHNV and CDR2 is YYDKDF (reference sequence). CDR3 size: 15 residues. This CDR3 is CATSREVAGGGELFF. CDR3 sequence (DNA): TGTGCCACCAGCAGAGAAGTGGCAGGAGGCGGGGAGCTGTTTTTT.

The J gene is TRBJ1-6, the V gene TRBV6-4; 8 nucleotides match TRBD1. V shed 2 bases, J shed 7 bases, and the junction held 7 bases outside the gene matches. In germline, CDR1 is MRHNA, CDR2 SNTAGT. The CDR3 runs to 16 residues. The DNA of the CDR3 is TGTGCCAGCAGTGACCCAAAGGACAGGGAGAATTCACCCCTCCACTTT. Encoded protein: CASSDPKDRENSPLHF.

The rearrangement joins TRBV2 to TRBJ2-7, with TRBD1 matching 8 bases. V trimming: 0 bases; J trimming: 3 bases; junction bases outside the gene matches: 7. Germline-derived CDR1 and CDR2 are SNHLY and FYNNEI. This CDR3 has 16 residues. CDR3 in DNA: TGTGCCAGCAGTGAAGCGCTTGTGACAGGGGACTACGAGCAGTACTTC. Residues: CASSEALVTGDYEQYF.

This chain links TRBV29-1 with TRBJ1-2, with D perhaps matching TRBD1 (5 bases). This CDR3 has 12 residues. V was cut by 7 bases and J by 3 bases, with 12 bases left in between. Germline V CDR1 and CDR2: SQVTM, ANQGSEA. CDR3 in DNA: TGCAGCGCCCTGACAGCAGACTATGGCTACACCTTC. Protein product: CSALTADYGYTF.

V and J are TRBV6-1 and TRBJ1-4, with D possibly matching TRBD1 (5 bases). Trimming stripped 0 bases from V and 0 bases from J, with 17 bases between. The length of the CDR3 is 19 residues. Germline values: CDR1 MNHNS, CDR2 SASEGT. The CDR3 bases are TGTGCCAGCAGTGAAGCTTACAGGAGCGCCGAAGCAACTAATGAAAAACTGTTTTTT. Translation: CASSEAYRSAEATNEKLFF.

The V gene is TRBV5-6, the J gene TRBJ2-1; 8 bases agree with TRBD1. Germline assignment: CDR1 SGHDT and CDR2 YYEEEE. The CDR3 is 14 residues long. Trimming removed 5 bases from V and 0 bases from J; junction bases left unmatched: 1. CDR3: CASSGQGSYNEQFF. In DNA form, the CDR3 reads TGTGCCAGCAGTGGACAGGGCTCCTACAATGAGCAGTTCTTC.

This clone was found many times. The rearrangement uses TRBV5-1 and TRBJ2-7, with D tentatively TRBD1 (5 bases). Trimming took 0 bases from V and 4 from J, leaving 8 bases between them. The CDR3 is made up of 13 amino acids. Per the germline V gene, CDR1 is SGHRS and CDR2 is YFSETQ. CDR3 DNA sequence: TGCGCCAGCAGCTTGGACCAGGGTTACGAGCAGTACTTC. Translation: CASSLDQGYEQYF.

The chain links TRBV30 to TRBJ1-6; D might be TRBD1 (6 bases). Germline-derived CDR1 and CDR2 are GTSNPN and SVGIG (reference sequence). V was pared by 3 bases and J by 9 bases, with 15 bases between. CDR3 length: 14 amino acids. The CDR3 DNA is TGTGCCTGGAGATCCACAGGGTCGAGTTCACCCCTCCACTTT. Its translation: CAWRSTGSSSPLHF.

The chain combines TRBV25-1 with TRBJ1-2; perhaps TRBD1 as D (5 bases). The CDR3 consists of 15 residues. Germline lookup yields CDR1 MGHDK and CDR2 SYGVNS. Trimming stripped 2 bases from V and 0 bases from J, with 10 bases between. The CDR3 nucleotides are TGTGCCAGCAGTGAAGGAGGGGTAGCTAACTATGGCTACACCTTC. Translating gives CASSEGGVANYGYTF.

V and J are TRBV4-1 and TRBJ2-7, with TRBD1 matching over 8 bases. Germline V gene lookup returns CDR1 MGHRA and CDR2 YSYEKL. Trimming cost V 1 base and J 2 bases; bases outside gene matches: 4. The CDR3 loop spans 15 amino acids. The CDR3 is CASSQAATGAYEQYF. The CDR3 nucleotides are TGCGCCAGCAGCCAAGCCGCGACAGGGGCCTACGAGCAGTACTTC.

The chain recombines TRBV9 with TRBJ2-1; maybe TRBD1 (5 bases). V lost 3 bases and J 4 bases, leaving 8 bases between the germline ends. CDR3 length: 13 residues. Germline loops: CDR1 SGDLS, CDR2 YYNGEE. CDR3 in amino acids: CASSGRQYNEQFF. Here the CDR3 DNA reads TGTGCCAGCAGCGGGCGACAGTACAATGAGCAGTTCTTC.

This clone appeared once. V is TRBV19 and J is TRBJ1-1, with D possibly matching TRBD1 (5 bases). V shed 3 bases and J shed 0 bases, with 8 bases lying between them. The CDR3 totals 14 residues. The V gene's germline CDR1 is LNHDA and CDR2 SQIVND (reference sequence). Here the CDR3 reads CASSMGLVNTEAFF. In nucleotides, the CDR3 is TGTGCCAGTAGTATGGGACTCGTGAACACTGAAGCTTTCTTT.

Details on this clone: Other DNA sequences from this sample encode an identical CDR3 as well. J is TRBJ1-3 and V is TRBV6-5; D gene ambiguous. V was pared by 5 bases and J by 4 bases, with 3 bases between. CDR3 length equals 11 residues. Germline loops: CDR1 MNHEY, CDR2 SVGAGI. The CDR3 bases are TGTGCCAGCAGTCAAGGAAACACCATATATTTT. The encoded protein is CASSQGNTIYF.

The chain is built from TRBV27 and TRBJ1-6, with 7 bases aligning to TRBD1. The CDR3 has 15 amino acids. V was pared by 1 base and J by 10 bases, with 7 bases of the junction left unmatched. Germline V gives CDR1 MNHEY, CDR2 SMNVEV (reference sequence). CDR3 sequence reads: CASSLLDRFDSPLHF. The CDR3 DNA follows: TGTGCCAGCAGTTTATTGGACAGGTTTGACTCACCCCTCCACTTT.

CDR3 loop: CASSQYTETDGYTF. The CDR3 DNA reads as TGTGCCAGCAGCCAATATACGGAGACCGATGGCTACACCTTC. The rearrangement links TRBV3-1 (or the pseudogene TRBV3-2) to TRBJ1-2; D not resolved. Trimming took 2 bases from V and 6 from J, leaving 13 bases between them. This CDR3 has 14 residues. Germline V lookup: CDR1 LGHDT, CDR2 YNNKEL (reference sequence).

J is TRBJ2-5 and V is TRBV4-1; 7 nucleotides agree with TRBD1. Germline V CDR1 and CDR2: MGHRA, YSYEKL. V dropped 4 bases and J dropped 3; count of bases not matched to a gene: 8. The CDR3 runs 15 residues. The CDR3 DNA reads TGCGCCAGCAGCCCCAAGGGAACAGGGGAAGAGACCCAGTACTTC. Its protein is CASSPKGTGEETQYF.